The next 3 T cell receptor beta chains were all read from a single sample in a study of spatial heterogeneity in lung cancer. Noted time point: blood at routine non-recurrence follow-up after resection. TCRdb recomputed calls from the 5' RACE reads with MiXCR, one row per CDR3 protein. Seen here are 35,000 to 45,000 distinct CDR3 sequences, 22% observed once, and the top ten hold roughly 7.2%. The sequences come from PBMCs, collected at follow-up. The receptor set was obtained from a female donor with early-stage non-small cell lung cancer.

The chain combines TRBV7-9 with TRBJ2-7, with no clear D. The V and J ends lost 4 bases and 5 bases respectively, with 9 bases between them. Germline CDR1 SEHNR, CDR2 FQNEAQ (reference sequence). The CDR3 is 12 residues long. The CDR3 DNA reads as TGTGCCAGCAGCTCCACCGATGACGAGCAGTACGTC. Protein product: CASSSTDDEQYV.

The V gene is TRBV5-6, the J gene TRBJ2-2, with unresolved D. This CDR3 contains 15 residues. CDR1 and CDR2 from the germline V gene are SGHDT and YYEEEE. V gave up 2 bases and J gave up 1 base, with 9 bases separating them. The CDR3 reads CASSLLHQNTGELFF. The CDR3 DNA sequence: TGTGCCAGCAGCTTATTGCACCAGAACACCGGGGAGCTGTTTTTT.

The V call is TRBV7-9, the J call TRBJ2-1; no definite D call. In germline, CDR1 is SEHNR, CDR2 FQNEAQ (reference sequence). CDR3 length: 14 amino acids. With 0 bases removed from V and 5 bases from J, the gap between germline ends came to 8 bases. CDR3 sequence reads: CASSLASADNEQFF. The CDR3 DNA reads TGTGCCAGCAGCTTAGCGAGCGCAGACAATGAGCAGTTCTTC.